These 6 T cell receptor beta chains were sequenced from one sample in a study of OX40 agonist ivuxolimab in advanced cancers. Only in-frame clones appear in the TCRdb table, and some are missing; sequencing was by immunoSEQ multiplex PCR. The table records tens of thousands of clones, 83% of them present only once. The sample here was CD4+ or CD8+ T cells sorted from blood, taken in a trial of the OX40 agonist ivuxolimab. Source of these receptors: an adult with an advanced solid tumor such as melanoma, head and neck, liver or kidney cancer.

The chain couples TRBV20-1 to TRBJ2-5, with no clear D. The CDR3 is 11 amino acids. V was clipped by 3 bases and J by 5 bases, with 7 bases between them. Germline V gene data show CDR1 as DFQATT and CDR2 as SNEGSKA (reference sequence). CDR3 sequence reads: CSASWVETQYF. CDR3 bases: TGCAGTGCTAGCTGGGTGGAGACCCAGTACTTC.

The chain employs TRBV4-3 and TRBJ1-3; D is perhaps TRBD1 (5 bases). The CDR3 totals 15 residues. Germline lookup yields CDR1 LGHNA and CDR2 YSLEER. The V gene lost 4 bases and the J gene lost 2 bases, with 12 bases spanning the gap. CDR3 nucleotides: TGCGCCAGCAGCCCCAGAGGGGAGCCTGGAAACACCATATATTTT. Amino acids: CASSPRGEPGNTIYF.

About this clone: At one boundary the junction diverges from the germline segment, which might be a read error. CDR3 loop: CASSLGQTANTGELFF. CDR3 coding DNA: TGTGCTAGCAGCCTCGGACAGACCGCGAACACCGGGGAGCTGTTTTTT. The chain joins TRBV7-7 to TRBJ2-2; a weak D match, TRBD1 (6 bases). This CDR3 region has 16 residues. CDR1 is SSHAT and CDR2 is FNYEAQ in the germline V gene (reference sequence).

The chain combines TRBV5-5 with TRBJ2-3; unclear D gene. The ends were cut back, 4 bases at V and 2 bases at J, with 14 bases in the middle. There are 15 residues in the CDR3. Germline assignment: CDR1 SGHKS and CDR2 YYEKEE (reference sequence). The CDR3 reads CASSPWFGDTDTQYF. As DNA, the CDR3 is TGTGCCAGCAGCCCGTGGTTTGGAGACACAGATACGCAGTATTTT.

The chain has TRBV2 and TRBJ2-2, with D uncertain. V was trimmed by 6 bases and J by 0 bases, leaving 11 bases between them. The CDR3 consists of 15 residues. Germline V gene sequence: CDR1 SNHLY, CDR2 FYNNEI. CDR3 protein: CASRGDSANTGELFF. Written as DNA, the CDR3 is TGTGCCAGCAGAGGAGATTCCGCGAACACCGGGGAGCTGTTTTTT. Supplemented by reference TRBV2 and TRBJ2-2, the full variable domain reads EPEVTQTPSHQVTQMGQEVILRCVPISNHLYFYWYRQILGQKVEFLVSFYNNEISEKSEIFDDQFSVERPDGSNFTLKIRSTKLEDSAMYFCASRGDSANTGELFFGEGSRLTVL.

This chain uses TRBV18 with TRBJ1-3; TRBD1 is a possible D gene (6 bases). This CDR3 region has 15 residues. The V end lost 2 bases, the J end lost 3 bases, and 11 bases lay between the germline ends. Germline V gene sequence: CDR1 KGHSH, CDR2 LQKENI. The DNA of the CDR3 is TGTGCCAGCTCACCAAACAGGGATTATGGAAACACCATATATTTT. It codes for CASSPNRDYGNTIYF.